This T cell receptor beta chain was captured in a study of blood T cell dynamics during melanoma immunotherapy. Time point noted: week 3, after first cycle of checkpoint inhibitor. Study-wide findings and caveats: The study could not tell melanoma-specific clones from general immune activation.

DNA loading was fixed at about 360 ng for all bulk PBMC samples. Repertoires were generated with immunoSEQ multiplex PCR, while TCRdb's copy carries only in-frame clones and drops some. The table includes 11,000 or so clones, 70% to 90% detected once. Notes on this clone: Its antigen remains unknown.

Trimming at V came to 4 bases and at J to 7 bases, leaving 5 bases not matched to a gene. Looked up from germline, CDR1 is LNHDA and CDR2 is SQIVND (reference sequence). The CDR3 covers 15 residues. The source was blood, collected from a patient treated with checkpoint blockade. V gene TRBV19 combines with J gene TRBJ2-2, with 11 bases that match TRBD1. This receptor was taken from a human donor with melanoma. The CDR3 region is CASSTGQGAGGELFF. In DNA, the CDR3 is TGTGCCAGTAGTACTGGACAGGGGGCAGGCGGGGAGCTGTTTTTT.